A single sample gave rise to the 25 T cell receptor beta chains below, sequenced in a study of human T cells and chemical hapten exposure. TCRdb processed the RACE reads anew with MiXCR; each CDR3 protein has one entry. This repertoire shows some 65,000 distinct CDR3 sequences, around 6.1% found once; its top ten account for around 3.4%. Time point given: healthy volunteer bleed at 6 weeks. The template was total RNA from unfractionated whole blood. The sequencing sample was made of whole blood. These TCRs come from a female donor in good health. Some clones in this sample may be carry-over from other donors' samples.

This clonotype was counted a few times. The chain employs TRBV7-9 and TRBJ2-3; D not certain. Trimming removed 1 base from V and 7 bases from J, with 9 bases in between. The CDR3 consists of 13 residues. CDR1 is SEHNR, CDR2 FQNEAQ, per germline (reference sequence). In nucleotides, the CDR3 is TGTGCCAGCAGCTTAGGCGCCCTGAATACGCAGTATTTT. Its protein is CASSLGALNTQYF.

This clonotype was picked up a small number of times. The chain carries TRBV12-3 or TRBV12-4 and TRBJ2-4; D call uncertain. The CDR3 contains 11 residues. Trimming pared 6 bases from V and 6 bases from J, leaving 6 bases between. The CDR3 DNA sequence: TGTGCCAGCAGCACACGAAACATTCAGTACTTC. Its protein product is CASSTRNIQYF.

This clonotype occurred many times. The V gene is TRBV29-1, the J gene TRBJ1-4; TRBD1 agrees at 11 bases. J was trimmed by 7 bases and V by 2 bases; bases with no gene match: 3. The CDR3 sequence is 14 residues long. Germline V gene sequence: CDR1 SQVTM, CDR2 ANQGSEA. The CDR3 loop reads CSVEYGTGGEKLFF. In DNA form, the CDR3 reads TGCAGCGTTGAATACGGGACAGGGGGTGAAAAACTGTTTTTT.

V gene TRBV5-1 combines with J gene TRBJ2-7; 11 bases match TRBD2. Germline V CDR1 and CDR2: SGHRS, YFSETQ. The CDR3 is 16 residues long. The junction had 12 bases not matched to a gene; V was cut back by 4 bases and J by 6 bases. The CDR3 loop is CASSGLLAGDSSEQYF. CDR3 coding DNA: TGCGCCAGCAGCGGCCTACTAGCGGGAGATTCGTCCGAGCAGTACTTC.

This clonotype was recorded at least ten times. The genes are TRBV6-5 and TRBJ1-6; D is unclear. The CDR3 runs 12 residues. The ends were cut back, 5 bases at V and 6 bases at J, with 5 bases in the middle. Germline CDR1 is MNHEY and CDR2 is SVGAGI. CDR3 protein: CASSAINSPLHF. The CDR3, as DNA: TGTGCCAGCAGTGCAATTAATTCACCCCTCCACTTT.

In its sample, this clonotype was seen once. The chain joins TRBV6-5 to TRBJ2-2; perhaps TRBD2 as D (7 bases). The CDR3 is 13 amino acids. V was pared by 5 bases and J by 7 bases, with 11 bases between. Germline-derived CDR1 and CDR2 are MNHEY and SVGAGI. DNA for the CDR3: TGTGCCAGCAGTCCGGGGGGCGGCGGGGAGCTGTTTTTT. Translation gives CASSPGGGGELFF.

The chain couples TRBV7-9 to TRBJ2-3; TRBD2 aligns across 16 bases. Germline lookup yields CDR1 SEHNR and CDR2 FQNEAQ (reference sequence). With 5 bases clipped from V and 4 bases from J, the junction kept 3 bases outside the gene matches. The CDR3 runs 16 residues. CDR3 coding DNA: TGTGCCAGCAGCGAAGGGACTAGCGGGAGGGCAGATACGCAGTATTTT. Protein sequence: CASSEGTSGRADTQYF. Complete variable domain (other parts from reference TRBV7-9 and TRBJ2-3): DTGVSQNPRHKITKRGQNVTFRCDPISEHNRLYWYRQTLGQGPEFLTYFQNEAQLEKSRLLSDRFSAERPKGSFSTLEIQRTEQGDSAMYLCASSEGTSGRADTQYFGPGTRLTVL.

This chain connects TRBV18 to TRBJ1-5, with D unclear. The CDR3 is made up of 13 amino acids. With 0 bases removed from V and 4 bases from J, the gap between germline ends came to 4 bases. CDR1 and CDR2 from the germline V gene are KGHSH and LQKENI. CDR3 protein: CASSPPGNQPQHF. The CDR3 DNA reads TGTGCCAGCTCACCACCTGGTAATCAGCCCCAGCATTTT.

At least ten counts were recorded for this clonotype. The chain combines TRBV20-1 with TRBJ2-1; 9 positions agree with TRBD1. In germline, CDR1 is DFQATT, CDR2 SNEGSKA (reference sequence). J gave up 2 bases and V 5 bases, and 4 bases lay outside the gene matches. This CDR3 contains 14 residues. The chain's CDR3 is CSAPRQGAYNEQFF. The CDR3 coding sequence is TGCAGTGCTCCTCGACAGGGGGCCTACAATGAGCAGTTCTTC.

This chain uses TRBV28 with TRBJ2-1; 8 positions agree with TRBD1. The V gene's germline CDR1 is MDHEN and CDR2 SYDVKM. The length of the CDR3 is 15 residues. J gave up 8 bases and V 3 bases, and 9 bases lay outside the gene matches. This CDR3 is CASSFQDRESDEQFF. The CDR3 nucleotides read TGTGCCAGCAGTTTTCAGGACAGGGAGTCTGATGAGCAGTTCTTC.

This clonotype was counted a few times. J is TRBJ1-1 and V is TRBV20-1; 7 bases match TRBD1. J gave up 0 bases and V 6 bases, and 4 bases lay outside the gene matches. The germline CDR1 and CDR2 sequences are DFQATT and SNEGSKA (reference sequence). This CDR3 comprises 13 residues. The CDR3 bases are TGCAGTGCACCGGGACAGATGAACACTGAAGCTTTCTTT. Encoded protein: CSAPGQMNTEAFF.

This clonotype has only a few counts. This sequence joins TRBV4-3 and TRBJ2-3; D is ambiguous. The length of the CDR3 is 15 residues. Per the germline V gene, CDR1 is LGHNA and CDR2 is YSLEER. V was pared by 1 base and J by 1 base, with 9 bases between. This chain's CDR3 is CASSQAVPGTDTQYF. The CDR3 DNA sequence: TGCGCCAGCAGCCAAGCAGTACCTGGCACAGATACGCAGTATTTT.

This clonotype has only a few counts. The CDR3 spells CASSYPTSGESTDTQYF. The CDR3 bases are TGTGCCAGCAGCTACCCAACAAGCGGGGAAAGCACAGATACGCAGTATTTT. This chain uses TRBV11-2 with TRBJ2-3, with TRBD2 matching over 7 bases. This CDR3 comprises 17 residues. The germline V gene has CDR1 SGHAT and CDR2 FQNNGV. The trim removed 4 bases at V and 0 bases at J, leaving 10 bases unmatched.

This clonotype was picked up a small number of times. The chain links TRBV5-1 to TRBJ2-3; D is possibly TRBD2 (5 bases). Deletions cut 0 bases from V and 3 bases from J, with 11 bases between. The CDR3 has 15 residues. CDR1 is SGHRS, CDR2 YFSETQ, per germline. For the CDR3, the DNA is TGCGCCAGCAGCTTGGGAAGCGGTTGGACAGATACGCAGTATTTT. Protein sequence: CASSLGSGWTDTQYF.

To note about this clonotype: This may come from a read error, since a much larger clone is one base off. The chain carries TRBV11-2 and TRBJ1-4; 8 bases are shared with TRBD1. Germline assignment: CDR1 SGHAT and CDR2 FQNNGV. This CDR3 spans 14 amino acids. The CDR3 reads CASSRSGGSEELFF. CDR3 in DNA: TGTGCCAGCAGCCGTTCAGGGGGCAGTGAAGAACTGTTTTTT.

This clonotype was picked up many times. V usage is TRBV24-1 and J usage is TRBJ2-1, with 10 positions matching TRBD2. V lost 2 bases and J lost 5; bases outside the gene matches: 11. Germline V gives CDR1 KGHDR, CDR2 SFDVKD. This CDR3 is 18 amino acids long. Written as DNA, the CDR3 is TGTGCCACCAGTGATTCCTCAAAGCGGGAGGGCCCTCACAATGAGCAGTTCTTC. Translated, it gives CATSDSSKREGPHNEQFF.

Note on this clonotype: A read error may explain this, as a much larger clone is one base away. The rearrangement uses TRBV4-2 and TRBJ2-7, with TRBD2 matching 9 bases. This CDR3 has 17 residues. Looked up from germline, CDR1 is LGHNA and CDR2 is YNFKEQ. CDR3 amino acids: CSSSQGTAGGGSYEQYF. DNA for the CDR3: TGTTCCAGCAGCCAAGGAACGGCGGGAGGGGGCTCCTACGAGCAGTACTTC.

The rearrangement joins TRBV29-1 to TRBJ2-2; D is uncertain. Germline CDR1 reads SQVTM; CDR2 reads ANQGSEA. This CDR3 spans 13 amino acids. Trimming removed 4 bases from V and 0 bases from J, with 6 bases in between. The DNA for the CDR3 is TGCAGCGTTGTGACGGCGAACACCGGGGAGCTGTTTTTT. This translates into CSVVTANTGELFF.

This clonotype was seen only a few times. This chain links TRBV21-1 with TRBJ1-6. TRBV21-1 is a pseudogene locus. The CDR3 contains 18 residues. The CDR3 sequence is CASSKDKISSSYNSPLHF. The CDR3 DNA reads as TGTGCCAGCAGCAAAGATAAGATTTCGAGCTCCTATAATTCACCCCTCCACTTT.

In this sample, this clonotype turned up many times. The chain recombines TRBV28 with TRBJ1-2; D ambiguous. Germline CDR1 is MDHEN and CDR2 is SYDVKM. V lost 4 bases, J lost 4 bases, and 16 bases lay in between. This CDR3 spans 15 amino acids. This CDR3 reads CASSSQVGSSYGYTF. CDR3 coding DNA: TGTGCCAGCAGTTCCCAAGTGGGTAGCAGCTATGGCTACACCTTC.

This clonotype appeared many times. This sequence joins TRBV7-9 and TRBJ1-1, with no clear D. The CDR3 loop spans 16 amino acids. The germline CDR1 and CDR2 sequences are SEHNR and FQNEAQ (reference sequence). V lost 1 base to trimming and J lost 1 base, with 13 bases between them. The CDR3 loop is CASSLDGYRENTEAFF. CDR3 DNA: TGTGCCAGCAGCTTAGATGGTTACAGAGAGAACACTGAAGCTTTCTTT.

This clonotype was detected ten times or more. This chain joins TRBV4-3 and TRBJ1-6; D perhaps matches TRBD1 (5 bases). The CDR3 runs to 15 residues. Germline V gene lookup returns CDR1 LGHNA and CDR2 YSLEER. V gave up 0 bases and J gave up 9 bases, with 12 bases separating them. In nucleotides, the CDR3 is TGCGCCAGCAGCCAAGATTGGGGGAACGGTTCACCCCTCCACTTT. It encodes CASSQDWGNGSPLHF.

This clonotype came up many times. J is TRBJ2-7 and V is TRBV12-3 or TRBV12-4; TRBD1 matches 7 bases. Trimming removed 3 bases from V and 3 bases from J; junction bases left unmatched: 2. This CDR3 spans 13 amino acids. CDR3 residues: CASSLGQFYEQYF. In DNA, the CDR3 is TGTGCCAGCAGTTTGGGACAGTTCTACGAGCAGTACTTC.

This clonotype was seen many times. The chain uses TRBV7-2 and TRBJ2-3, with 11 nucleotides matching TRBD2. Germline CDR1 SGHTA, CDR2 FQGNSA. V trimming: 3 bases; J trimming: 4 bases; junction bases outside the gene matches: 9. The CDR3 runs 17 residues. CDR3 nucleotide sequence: TGTGCCAGCAGCTTTGATTTTAGCGGGAGGGGGGCAGATACGCAGTATTTT. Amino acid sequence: CASSFDFSGRGADTQYF.

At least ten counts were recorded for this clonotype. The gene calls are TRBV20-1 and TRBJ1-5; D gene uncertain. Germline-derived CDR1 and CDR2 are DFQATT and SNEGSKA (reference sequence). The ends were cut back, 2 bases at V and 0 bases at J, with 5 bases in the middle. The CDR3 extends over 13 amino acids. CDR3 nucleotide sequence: TGCAGTGCTAGACAGGATAGCAATCAGCCCCAGCATTTT. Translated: CSARQDSNQPQHF.